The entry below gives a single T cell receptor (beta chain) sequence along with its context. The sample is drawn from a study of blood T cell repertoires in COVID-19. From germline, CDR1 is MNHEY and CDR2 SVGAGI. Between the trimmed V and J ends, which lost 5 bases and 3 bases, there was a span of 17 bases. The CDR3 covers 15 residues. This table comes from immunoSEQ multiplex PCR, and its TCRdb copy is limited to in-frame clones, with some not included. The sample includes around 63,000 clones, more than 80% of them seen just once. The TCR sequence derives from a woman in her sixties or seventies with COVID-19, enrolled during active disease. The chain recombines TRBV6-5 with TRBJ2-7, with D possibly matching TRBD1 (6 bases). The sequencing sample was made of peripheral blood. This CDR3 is CASSRRAGESYEQYF. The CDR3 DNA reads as TGTGCCAGCAGTCGCCGAGCAGGGGAAAGCTACGAGCAGTACTTC.